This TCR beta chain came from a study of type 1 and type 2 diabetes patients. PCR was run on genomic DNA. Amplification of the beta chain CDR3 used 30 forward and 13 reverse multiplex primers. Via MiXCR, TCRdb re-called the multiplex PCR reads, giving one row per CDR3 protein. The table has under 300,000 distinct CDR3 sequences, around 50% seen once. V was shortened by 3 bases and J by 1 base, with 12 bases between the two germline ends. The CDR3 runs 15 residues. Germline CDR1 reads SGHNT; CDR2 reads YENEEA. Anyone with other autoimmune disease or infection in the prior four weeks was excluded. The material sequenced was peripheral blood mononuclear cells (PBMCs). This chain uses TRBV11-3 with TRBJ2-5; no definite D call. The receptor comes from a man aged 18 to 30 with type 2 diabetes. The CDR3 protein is CASSFSPGPQETQYF. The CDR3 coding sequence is TGTGCCAGCAGCTTCTCCCCAGGACCCCAAGAGACCCAGTACTTC.